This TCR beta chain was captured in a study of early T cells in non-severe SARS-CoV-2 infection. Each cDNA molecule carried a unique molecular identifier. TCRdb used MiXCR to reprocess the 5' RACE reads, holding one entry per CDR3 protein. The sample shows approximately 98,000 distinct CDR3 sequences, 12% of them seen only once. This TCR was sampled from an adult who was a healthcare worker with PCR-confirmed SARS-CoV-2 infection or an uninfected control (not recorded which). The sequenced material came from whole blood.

CDR3 in DNA: TGTGCCAGCAGCGCGCCTAGCGGCCCCTCCTACAATGAGCAGTTCTTC. This encodes CASSAPSGPSYNEQFF. The chain links TRBV9 to TRBJ2-1, with 7 nucleotides matching TRBD2. Germline assignment: CDR1 SGDLS and CDR2 YYNGEE. After removal of 3 bases from V and 0 bases from J, the junction contained 6 bases not matched to a gene. The CDR3 runs to 16 residues.